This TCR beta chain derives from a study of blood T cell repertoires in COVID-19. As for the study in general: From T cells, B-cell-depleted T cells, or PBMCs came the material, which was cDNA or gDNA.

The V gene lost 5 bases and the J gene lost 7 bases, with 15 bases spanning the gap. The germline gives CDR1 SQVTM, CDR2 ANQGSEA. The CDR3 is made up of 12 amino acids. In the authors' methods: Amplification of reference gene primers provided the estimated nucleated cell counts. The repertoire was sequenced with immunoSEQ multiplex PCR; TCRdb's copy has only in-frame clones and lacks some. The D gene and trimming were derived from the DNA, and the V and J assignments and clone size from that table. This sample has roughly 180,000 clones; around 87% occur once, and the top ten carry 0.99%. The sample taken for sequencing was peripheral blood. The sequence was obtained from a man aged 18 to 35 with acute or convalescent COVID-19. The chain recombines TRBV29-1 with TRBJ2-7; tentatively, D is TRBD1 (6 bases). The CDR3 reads CSVRTGPREQYF. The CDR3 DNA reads TGCAGCGTTCGAACAGGGCCTAGGGAGCAGTACTTC.